Sequencing of this T cell receptor (beta chain) was carried out in a study of T-cell memory formation after mild COVID-19. Study-wide results and limits: Day 37-peaking second-wave clones had unconfirmed SARS-CoV-2 specificity.

The CDR3 extends over 12 amino acids. Trimming took off 5 bases at V and 11 bases at J, with 15 bases between the two ends. Germline V gene lookup returns CDR1 SGHTA and CDR2 FQGNSA. To note about this clonotype: The antigen remains undetermined.

TCRdb used MiXCR to reprocess the 5' RACE reads, holding one entry per CDR3 protein. The table lists roughly 510,000 distinct CDR3 sequences, 17% of them singletons. The sample consisted of PBMCs or a T cell subset sorted from them (not recorded which). The chain joins TRBV7-2 to TRBJ1-1; D remains ambiguous. The TCR originated in an adult woman who had mild COVID-19 (a few samples of this study predate the infection). Cell type and time point are not known. This CDR3 is CASSPERVKAFF. CDR3 nucleotides: TGTGCCAGCAGCCCTGAACGAGTCAAGGCTTTCTTT.